The TCR beta chain under discussion was sequenced for a study of T cell repertoires in cytomegalovirus infection. For the study at large: A matching HLA type, together with CMV infection, was signaled by public TCR beta signatures. Findings of the study overall: HLA-C-restricted CMV-specific TCR beta clonotypes prevailed in the ex vivo response. Identification of carriers of CMV plus the relevant HLA was performed using cumulative public TCR beta family frequency.

From the reads, TCRdb called clonotypes with MiXCR, one entry per CDR3 protein. This table holds under 600,000 distinct CDR3 sequences, approximately 17% found once. This clonotype was picked up a small number of times. Its antigen is not known. The sequenced material came from CD8+ T cells from PBMCs. This TCR was sampled from a human donor in good health (CMV status not recorded). Some clones in this sample may be carry-over from other donors' samples.

The CDR3 loop reads CASQPRGVIYEQYF. CDR3 coding DNA: TGTGCCAGCCAACCCCGGGGGGTTATCTACGAGCAGTACTTC. This chain links TRBV27 with TRBJ2-7; the match to TRBD2 covers 7 bases. The germline V gene has CDR1 MNHEY and CDR2 SMNVEV (reference sequence). This CDR3 comprises 14 residues. Unmatched junction bases numbered 10, after V lost 8 bases and J lost 3 bases.